The T cell receptor beta chain described here comes from a study of T cells in Graves' hyperthyroidism and ophthalmopathy. Study-level points and caveats: A 13 V-J signature model discriminated ophthalmopathy versus stable hyperthyroidism.

On this clonotype itself: The antigen remains unidentified.

RNA transcripts were the template for amplifying TCR beta CDR3 regions. Carried out on the TCR CDR3, a first-round RT-PCR used the HTBI primer set. Each CDR3 protein gets one entry after TCRdb re-called the multiplex PCR reads with MiXCR. In the table there are some 370,000 distinct CDR3 sequences, roughly an eighth of which are singletons. Disease duration was under 3 months in the ophthalmopathy patients, who also had a Clinical Activity Score of at least 3 and a NOSPECS grade of at least 4. A 10 ml volume of fresh peripheral blood provided the PBMCs. This clonotype was sampled from a man in his forties or fifties with Graves' ophthalmopathy. Sequencing was performed on blood.

This CDR3 reads CASMDSNQPQHF. The CDR3 DNA reads TGTGCCAGCATGGATTCCAATCAGCCCCAGCATTTT. This chain uses TRBV6-1 with TRBJ1-5; D unclear. Trimming removed 7 bases from V and 3 bases from J, with 7 bases in between. In germline, CDR1 is MNHNS, CDR2 SASEGT. There are 12 residues in the CDR3.